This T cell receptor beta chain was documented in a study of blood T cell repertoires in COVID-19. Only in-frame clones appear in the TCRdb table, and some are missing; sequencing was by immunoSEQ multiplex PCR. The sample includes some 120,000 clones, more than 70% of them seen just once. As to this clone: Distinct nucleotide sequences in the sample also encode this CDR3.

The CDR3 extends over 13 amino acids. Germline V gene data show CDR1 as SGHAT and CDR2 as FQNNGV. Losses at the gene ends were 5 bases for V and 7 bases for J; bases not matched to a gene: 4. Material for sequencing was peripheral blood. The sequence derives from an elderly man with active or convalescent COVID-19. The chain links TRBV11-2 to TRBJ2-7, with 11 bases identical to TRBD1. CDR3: CASSPGTGGEQYF. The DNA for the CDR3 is TGTGCCAGCAGCCCAGGGACAGGGGGAGAGCAGTACTTC.